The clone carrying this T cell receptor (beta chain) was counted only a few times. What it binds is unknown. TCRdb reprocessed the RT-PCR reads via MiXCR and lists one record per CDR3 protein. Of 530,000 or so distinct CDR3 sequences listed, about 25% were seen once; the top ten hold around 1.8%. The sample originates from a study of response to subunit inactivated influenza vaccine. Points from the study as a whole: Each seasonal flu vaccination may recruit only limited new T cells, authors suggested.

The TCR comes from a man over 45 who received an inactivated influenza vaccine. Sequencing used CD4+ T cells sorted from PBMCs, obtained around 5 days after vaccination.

The CDR3 bases are TGCAGCGCCGGGAGAGAGAACACCGGGGAGCTGTTTTTT. It encodes CSAGRENTGELFF. The V call is TRBV29-1, the J call TRBJ2-2, with D perhaps matching TRBD2 (6 bases). The germline V gene has CDR1 SQVTM and CDR2 ANQGSEA. The germline V and J ends were trimmed by 7 bases and 1 base, with 10 bases remaining between them. The CDR3 is made up of 13 amino acids.